A single sample is the source of the 28 T cell receptor beta chains below, sequenced in a study of cytomegalovirus exposure and HLA in healthy donors. PCR used 60 Vbeta primers and 13 Jbeta primers. Here immunoSEQ multiplex PCR was the method, and the copy in TCRdb shows in-frame clones only, minus some. The table shows 120,000 to 150,000 clones, with over 60% occurring only once. The source material was PBMCs. These receptors were obtained from a male donor in good health and CMV-seropositive.

The V and J genes are TRBV6-1 and TRBJ2-5; perhaps TRBD1 as D (6 bases). This CDR3 is built from 10 residues. CDR1 is MNHNS and CDR2 is SASEGT in the germline V gene. CDR3: CAGGQETQYF. CDR3 sequence (DNA): TGTGCAGGGGGTCAAGAGACCCAGTACTTC.

The chain combines TRBV6-5 with TRBJ2-7; TRBD2 matches at 7 bases. With V trimmed by 5 bases and J by 12 bases, 16 bases remained unmatched. This CDR3 spans 14 amino acids. CDR1 is MNHEY, CDR2 SVGAGI, per germline. CDR3 residues: CASSPGLAESGRYF. The CDR3 DNA is TGTGCCAGCAGTCCGGGGCTAGCGGAAAGCGGAAGGTACTTC.

The rearrangement uses TRBV18 and TRBJ2-2; unclear D gene. This CDR3 spans 13 amino acids. The V gene's germline CDR1 is KGHSH and CDR2 LQKENI. V gave up 5 bases and J gave up 6 bases, with 10 bases separating them. CDR3 DNA: TGTGCCAGCTCAGCTATTAGCCCCGGGGAGCTGTTTTTT. Amino acids: CASSAISPGELFF. Drawing the rest from reference TRBV18 and TRBJ2-2, the complete variable domain is NAGVMQNPRHLVRRRGQEARLRCSPMKGHSHVYWYRQLPEEGLKFMVYLQKENIIDESGMPKERFSAEFPKEGPSILRIQQVVRGDSAAYFCASSAISPGELFFGEGSRLTVL.

In DNA, the CDR3 is TGTGCCAGCAGCGCCTACGGACTAGCGGGAGGGGAGCAGTTCTTC. Its translation is CASSAYGLAGGEQFF. The chain carries TRBV9 and TRBJ2-1, with 15 bases aligning to TRBD2. The CDR3 has 15 amino acids. CDR1 and CDR2 from the germline V gene are SGDLS and YYNGEE. Trimming cost V 3 bases and J 10 bases; bases outside gene matches: 5.

This clone has more than one count but fewer than ten. The J gene is TRBJ2-7, the V gene TRBV7-6, with TRBD2 identical over 7 bases. There are 16 residues in the CDR3. V gave up 4 bases and J gave up 4 bases; unmatched junction bases: 13. Germline assignment: CDR1 SGHVS and CDR2 FNYEAQ. The CDR3 reads CASSSGRASGNYEQYF. In nucleotides, the CDR3 is TGTGCCAGCAGCTCCGGTAGGGCTAGCGGAAATTACGAGCAGTACTTC.

The chain links TRBV28 to TRBJ2-7; 7 bases match TRBD1. J lost 2 bases, V lost 6 bases, and 13 bases had no gene match. From germline, CDR1 is MDHEN and CDR2 SYDVKM. The CDR3 is made up of 16 amino acids. CDR3 coding DNA: TGTGCCAGCAGCCGCGAGCAGACAGGGCCGACCTACGAGCAGTACTTC. This gives the protein CASSREQTGPTYEQYF.

V usage is TRBV7-9 and J usage is TRBJ2-1; 9 bases align to TRBD2. V shed 4 bases, J shed 4 bases, and the junction held 8 bases outside the gene matches. Germline V gene sequence: CDR1 SEHNR, CDR2 FQNEAQ (reference sequence). This CDR3 spans 16 amino acids. DNA of the CDR3: TGTGCCAGCAGCTCATTAGCGGGAGAGGGGTACAATGAGCAGTTCTTC. This encodes CASSSLAGEGYNEQFF.

The V and J genes are TRBV7-3 and TRBJ2-5; 13 bases map to TRBD2. The V gene end was trimmed by 2 bases and the J gene end by 0 bases; junction bases not matched to a gene: 9. Germline CDR1 and CDR2: SGHTA and FQGTGA. The CDR3 has 19 residues. The DNA of the CDR3 is TGTGCCAGCAGCTTAGAATCACTAGCGGGAGGGGGCCACCAAGAGACCCAGTACTTC. This translates into CASSLESLAGGGHQETQYF. The variable domain in full, completed from reference TRBV7-3 and TRBJ2-5, reads GAGVSQTPSNKVTEKGKYVELRCDPISGHTALYWYRQSLGQGPEFLIYFQGTGAADDSGLPNDRFFAVRPEGSVSTLKIQRTERGDSAVYLCASSLESLAGGGHQETQYFGPGTRLLVL.

The gene calls are TRBV5-4 and TRBJ2-7; 9 positions agree with TRBD1. The CDR3 is 16 amino acids. CDR1 is SGHNT, CDR2 YYREEE, per germline (reference sequence). Trimming at V came to 0 bases and at J to 5 bases, leaving 9 bases not matched to a gene. CDR3: CASSLVGQGRRNEQYF. CDR3 bases: TGTGCCAGCAGCTTGGTGGGACAGGGAAGGAGGAACGAGCAGTACTTC. Combining the CDR3 with reference TRBV5-4 and TRBJ2-7 gives the whole variable domain ETGVTQSPTHLIKTRGQQVTLRCSSQSGHNTVSWYQQALGQGPQFIFQYYREEENGRGNFPPRFSGLQFPNYSSELNVNALELDDSALYLCASSLVGQGRRNEQYFGPGTRLTVT.

The J gene is TRBJ2-1, the V gene TRBV9; 8 bases align to TRBD2. CDR3 length: 14 amino acids. V trimming: 3 bases; J trimming: 4 bases; junction bases outside the gene matches: 3. CDR1 and CDR2 from the germline V gene are SGDLS and YYNGEE. The CDR3: CASSAGTSYNEQFF. As DNA, the CDR3 is TGTGCCAGCAGCGCCGGGACTAGTTACAATGAGCAGTTCTTC.

Comments on this clone: At one end, the junction sequence differs from germline, possibly due to a read error. Different DNA sequences within this sample yield the same CDR3. The genes are TRBV9 and TRBJ1-2; the D gene is possibly TRBD1 (6 bases). The germline V gene has CDR1 SGDLS and CDR2 YYNGEE. The CDR3 contains 13 residues. CDR3 nucleotides: TGCGCCAGCAGCTCCCGTGAATTGGGGGCCTACACCTTC. It specifies CASSSRELGAYTF. Supplemented by reference TRBV9 and TRBJ1-2, the full variable domain reads DSGVTQTPKHLITATGQRVTLRCSPRSGDLSVYWYQQSLDQGLQFLIQYYNGEERAKGNILERFSAQQFPDLHSELNLSSLELGDSALYFCASSSRELGAYTFGSGTRLTVV.

The CDR3 reads CASSPTLPGQGAGANVLTF. Written as DNA, the CDR3 is TGTGCCAGCAGCCCGACACTCCCCGGACAGGGGGCTGGGGCCAACGTCCTGACTTTC. V gene TRBV7-9 combines with J gene TRBJ2-6, with 10 bases identical to TRBD1. Germline values: CDR1 SEHNR, CDR2 FQNEAQ (reference sequence). This CDR3 spans 19 amino acids. After removal of 5 bases from V and 2 bases from J, the junction contained 12 bases not matched to a gene.

Written as DNA, the CDR3 is TGTGCCAGCAGTGGAGGGACAGGGGGAGATCAGCCCCAGCATTTT. Protein sequence: CASSGGTGGDQPQHF. V usage is TRBV25-1 and J usage is TRBJ1-5, with TRBD1 matching 11 bases. J was trimmed by 5 bases and V by 4 bases; bases with no gene match: 4. The CDR3 length is 15 residues. CDR1 MGHDK and CDR2 SYGVNS come from the germline V gene.

The chain links TRBV10-1 to TRBJ1-1; the D gene is possibly TRBD1 (6 bases). This CDR3 has 13 amino acids. Looked up from germline, CDR1 is WNHNN and CDR2 is SYGVQD (reference sequence). Trimming left V 4 bases short and J 4 bases short, with 10 bases between. CDR3 loop: CASSAQGRTEAFF. In nucleotides, the CDR3 is TGCGCCAGCAGTGCACAGGGCCGCACTGAAGCTTTCTTT.

The rearrangement uses TRBV2 and TRBJ2-7, with 7 bases aligning to TRBD2. This CDR3 spans 15 amino acids. Germline CDR1 reads SNHLY; CDR2 reads FYNNEI. J lost 2 bases, V lost 6 bases, and 10 bases had no gene match. The CDR3 region is CASRGDLAEPYEQYF. CDR3 nucleotide sequence: TGTGCCAGCAGAGGGGACCTAGCGGAGCCCTACGAGCAGTACTTC.

This chain joins TRBV7-2 and TRBJ1-3, with a weak D call TRBD1 (6 bases). This CDR3 region has 15 residues. Germline CDR1 reads SGHTA; CDR2 reads FQGNSA. The V gene lost 1 base and the J gene lost 2 bases, with 9 bases spanning the gap. The CDR3: CASSLGWGPGNTIYF. The CDR3 DNA follows: TGTGCCAGCAGCTTAGGGTGGGGGCCTGGAAACACCATATATTTT.

V and J are TRBV5-1 and TRBJ2-2; D may be TRBD1 (5 bases). The V end lost 0 bases, the J end lost 6 bases, and 18 bases lay between the germline ends. Germline-derived CDR1 and CDR2 are SGHRS and YFSETQ. The CDR3 has 17 residues. The CDR3 region has the DNA TGCGCCAGCAGCTTGGCCTTGCGGACGGCAGGGCCCGGGGAGCTGTTTTTT. Encoded protein: CASSLALRTAGPGELFF.

The chain has TRBV19 and TRBJ2-3; 9 positions match TRBD1. This CDR3 contains 15 residues. V gave up 7 bases and J gave up 1 base; unmatched junction bases: 6. CDR1 is LNHDA, CDR2 SQIVND, per germline (reference sequence). The CDR3 nucleotides are TGTGCCAGTATTGACAGGGGGAGGGGCACAGATACGCAGTATTTT. The encoded protein is CASIDRGRGTDTQYF.

The chain links TRBV4-1 to TRBJ1-5; D ambiguous. The CDR3 covers 13 residues. Trimming left V 1 base short and J 7 bases short, with 8 bases between. Germline V gene data show CDR1 as MGHRA and CDR2 as YSYEKL. CDR3 protein: CASSQGERQPQHF. The CDR3 bases are TGCGCCAGCAGCCAAGGCGAGCGACAGCCCCAGCATTTT.

V and J are TRBV7-2 and TRBJ2-1; TRBD2 agrees at 7 bases. CDR3 length: 14 residues. Per the germline V gene, CDR1 is SGHTA and CDR2 is FQGNSA. V lost 0 bases to trimming and J lost 9 bases; unmatched junction nucleotides: 5. CDR3 amino acids: CASSLAGLMSEQFF. The CDR3 bases are TGTGCCAGCAGCTTAGCGGGACTAATGTCTGAGCAGTTCTTC.

The chain is built from TRBV4-1 and TRBJ2-1, with D unclear. There are 13 residues in the CDR3. The germline V and J ends were trimmed by 1 base and 10 bases, with 11 bases remaining between them. The germline V gene encodes CDR1 MGHRA and CDR2 YSYEKL. Written as DNA, the CDR3 is TGCGCCAGCAGCCAAGTTCCCATTCAGGAGCAGTTCTTC. Its protein product is CASSQVPIQEQFF.

The CDR3 spells CASSRGRDRADGYTF. The CDR3 DNA is TGTGCCAGCAGTCGGGGCCGGGACAGGGCTGATGGCTACACCTTC. This chain connects TRBV6-1 to TRBJ1-2, with TRBD1 identical over 9 bases. The germline gives CDR1 MNHNS, CDR2 SASEGT. The V and J ends lost 5 bases and 6 bases, in that order; junction bases with no gene match: 10. The CDR3 covers 15 residues.

This CDR3 reads CASSELGTASDTQYF. In nucleotides, the CDR3 is TGTGCCAGCAGTGAATTAGGTACAGCCTCAGATACGCAGTATTTT. J is TRBJ2-3 and V is TRBV25-1; D not certain. CDR3 length equals 15 residues. The germline CDR1 and CDR2 sequences are MGHDK and SYGVNS. Trimming stripped 1 base from V and 4 bases from J, with 12 bases between.

The rearrangement uses TRBV27 and TRBJ2-2; TRBD2 matches 14 bases. After removal of 5 bases from V and 8 bases from J, the junction contained 13 bases not matched to a gene. The length of the CDR3 is 18 residues. CDR1 MNHEY and CDR2 SMNVEV come from the germline V gene (reference sequence). CDR3 sequence: CASSPPTSGRATGGELFF. The DNA of the CDR3 is TGTGCCAGCAGTCCTCCGACTAGCGGGAGGGCAACTGGGGGGGAGCTGTTTTTT.

In its sample, this clone was seen once. The rearrangement uses TRBV27 and TRBJ2-7, with D possibly being TRBD2 (5 bases). The germline CDR1 and CDR2 sequences are MNHEY and SMNVEV (reference sequence). V dropped 8 bases and J dropped 0 bases, with 14 bases sitting between them. The CDR3 length is 14 residues. The CDR3 sequence is CASEEDYGSYEQYF. The CDR3 region has the DNA TGTGCCAGCGAAGAAGACTATGGCTCCTACGAGCAGTACTTC.

The V gene is TRBV6-5, the J gene TRBJ2-3; D remains ambiguous. There are 12 residues in the CDR3. Germline V gene sequence: CDR1 MNHEY, CDR2 SVGAGI. Trimming removed 4 bases at V and 6 bases at J, with 8 bases between. This chain's CDR3 is CASSSNSDTQYF. The CDR3 DNA sequence: TGTGCCAGCAGTTCCAACTCGGATACGCAGTATTTT.

The J gene is TRBJ2-7, the V gene TRBV28; D is unresolved. This CDR3 is 12 amino acids long. Germline values: CDR1 MDHEN, CDR2 SYDVKM. The V end was cut by 3 bases, the J end by 3 bases, with 6 bases between. CDR3 bases: TGTGCCAGCAGTTTTACGGTCTACGAGCAGTACTTC. Its protein is CASSFTVYEQYF.

The chain recombines TRBV2 with TRBJ1-2; 9 nucleotides align to TRBD1. The CDR3 loop spans 13 amino acids. V shed 8 bases, J shed 3 bases, and the junction held 4 bases outside the gene matches. Germline CDR1 and CDR2: SNHLY and FYNNEI. The DNA for the CDR3 is TGTGCCAGCGCCCGACAGGGGGACTATGGCTACACCTTC. Translating gives CASARQGDYGYTF.